This TCR beta chain appears in the sequencing data of a study of early T cells in non-severe SARS-CoV-2 infection. Study background: Sequencing targeted bulk RNA from unsorted whole blood, leaving chains unpaired.

Each single cDNA molecule received a unique molecular identifier. MiXCR was run by TCRdb on the 5' RACE reads, yielding one entry per CDR3 protein. The sample has approximately 62,000 distinct CDR3 sequences, roughly an eighth seen once. V was pared by 2 bases and J by 7 bases, with 3 bases between. From germline, CDR1 is SGHVS and CDR2 FQNEAQ. The CDR3 loop spans 12 amino acids. V and J are TRBV7-8 and TRBJ1-6, with D uncertain. The sequenced sample was whole blood. The sequence was collected from an adult who was a healthcare worker with PCR-confirmed SARS-CoV-2 infection or an uninfected control (not recorded which). The CDR3 DNA sequence: TGTGCCAGCAGCTTAATCAATTCACCCCTCCACTTT. It specifies CASSLINSPLHF. The full variable domain, in which reference TRBV7-8 and TRBJ1-6 provide the parts outside the CDR3, is GAGVSQSPRYKVAKRGQDVALRCDPISGHVSLFWYQQALGQGPEFLTYFQNEAQLDKSGLPSDRFFAERPEGSVSTLKIQRTQQEDSAVYLCASSLINSPLHFGNGTRLTVT.